This is a list of T cell receptor beta chains from one sample in a study of cytomegalovirus exposure and HLA in healthy donors. TCRdb keeps only in-frame clones here, not all; method: immunoSEQ multiplex PCR. This sample has about 120,000 clones; 70% to 90% occur once, and the top ten carry 1.9%. Sequenced input: PBMCs. Every receptor here comes from a woman aged 18 to 35 in good health and CMV-seronegative. The CDR3 runs from the conserved cysteine through the conserved F or W. A D gene is named only where the DNA matches it firmly. Clone size, where shown, is once, few, many, or a class for clones that have expanded.

d_call j_call clone_size cdr3_length v_call cdr3_nt cdr3_aa
. TRBJ2-1 . 15 TRBV5-6 TGTGCCAGCACCCCGATGGGGAGCTCCTACAATGAGCAGTTCTTC CASTPMGSSYNEQFF
TRBD2 TRBJ2-5 . 15 TRBV27 TGTGCCAGCAGTTTATCCGGGCTAGCGGGGGAGACCCAGTACTTC CASSLSGLAGETQYF
TRBD1 TRBJ1-1 once 14 TRBV5-1 TGCGCCAGCAGCTCGGGACAGGGCCACACTGAAGCTTTCTTT CASSSGQGHTEAFF
TRBD2 TRBJ2-7 once 16 TRBV7-6 TGTGCCAGCAGCTTGGGGGGAGCGGGGTTACCCGACGAGCAGTACTTC CASSLGGAGLPDEQYF
TRBD2 TRBJ2-1 . 15 TRBV4-2 TGTGCCAGCAGCCGGGCGGGACTAGCAGACAATGAGCAGTTCTTC CASSRAGLADNEQFF
. TRBJ1-2 . 14 TRBV7-2 TGTGCCAGCAGCTTAGTTGGTGGCTCGTATGGCTACACCTTC CASSLVGGSYGYTF
. TRBJ1-2 . 13 TRBV19 TGTGCCAGTAGTAGACCGGACAAGGATGGCTACACCTTC CASSRPDKDGYTF
TRBD2 TRBJ2-7 . 13 TRBV7-8 TGTGCCGGAACTAGCGGGTCTTGGGGGGAGCAGTACTTC CAGTSGSWGEQYF
. TRBJ2-1 . 14 TRBV29-1 TGCAGCGTTGGAAAGGGGGGGTTGGGTAATGAGCAGTTCTTC CSVGKGGLGNEQFF
. TRBJ1-5 . 15 TRBV2 TGTGCCAGCAGTACATTAGGGGGGGCTCATCAGCCCCAGCATTTT CASSTLGGAHQPQHF
. TRBJ1-1 . 13 TRBV13 TGTGCCAGCAGCTTAACACAGAACACTGAAGCTTTCTTT CASSLTQNTEAFF
TRBD2 TRBJ2-3 . 15 TRBV9 TGTGCCAGCAGCGAGCGGGAAGGTAGCACAGATACGCAGTATTTT CASSEREGSTDTQYF
. TRBJ1-1 . 17 TRBV19 TGTGCCAGTACCCCCGGTAAGGGGCACAAGATGAACACTGAAGCTTTCTTT CASTPGKGHKMNTEAFF
TRBD2 TRBJ2-7 . 23 TRBV5-1 TGCGCCAGCAGCTTGTCGGTTCGCGGGACTAGCGGGGGGGCTTGGTTTCCCGCCTACGAGCAGTACTTC CASSLSVRGTSGGAWFPAYEQYF
TRBD2 TRBJ2-1 once 18 TRBV25-1 TGTGCCAGCAGTGAATATAAGCCTGGACTAGCGGGAGTCAATGAGCAGTTCTTC CASSEYKPGLAGVNEQFF
TRBD1 TRBJ2-7 . 14 TRBV7-9 TGTGCCAGCAGTCCGGGACAGGGGTCGCGCGAGCAGTACTTC CASSPGQGSREQYF
. TRBJ2-3 once 17 TRBV11-3 TGTGCCAGCAGCTTAGCCGGGGGAAGTTCTAGCACAGATACGCAGTATTTT CASSLAGGSSSTDTQYF
TRBD2 TRBJ2-1 once 17 TRBV5-1 TGCGCCAGCAGCACAAGTGGGGCGGGAGGGCCATTGGGGGAGCAGTTCTTC CASSTSGAGGPLGEQFF
TRBD2 TRBJ2-5 . 14 TRBV27 TGTGCCAGCAGTGGGACCGGGAGGATAGAGACCCAGTACTTC CASSGTGRIETQYF
TRBD1 TRBJ2-7 . 17 TRBV6-1 TGTGCCAGCAGTGAAGCTTGGGCCGGGACAGGGTATTACGAGCAGTACTTC CASSEAWAGTGYYEQYF
TRBD1 TRBJ1-6 . 17 TRBV9 TGTGCCAGCAGCGCCGGACAGGGGTATTCCTATAATTCACCCCTCCACTTT CASSAGQGYSYNSPLHF
TRBD1 TRBJ1-4 . 15 TRBV6-5 TGTGCCAGCAGTACTTCCGGGACAGGGGGAGAAAAACTGTTTTTT CASSTSGTGGEKLFF
TRBD1 TRBJ2-7 . 15 TRBV28 TGTGCCAGCAGTTCCGGGGGGACAGGGACCTACGAGCAGTACTTC CASSSGGTGTYEQYF
TRBD2 TRBJ2-7 . 15 TRBV5-1 TGCGCCAGCAGCTACGGACTAGCGGGAAAATACGAGCAGTACTTC CASSYGLAGKYEQYF
TRBD2 TRBJ2-7 few 15 TRBV6-1 TGTGCCAGCAGTGAAGAGACTAGCGGATCCTACGAGCAGTACTTC CASSEETSGSYEQYF
. TRBJ1-4 once 15 TRBV7-3 TGTGCCAGCAGCCCAATCAGGGTAGCTAATGAAAAACTGTTTTTT CASSPIRVANEKLFF
TRBD1 TRBJ1-1 . 14 TRBV7-9 TGTGCCAGCAGCCTTAGGACAGGGGACACTGAAGCTTTCTTT CASSLRTGDTEAFF
. TRBJ1-6 . 13 TRBV6-1 TGTGCCAGCAGTGAAGCGAGGTCTCAACCCCTCCACTTT CASSEARSQPLHF
. TRBJ1-4 . 13 TRBV29-1 TGCAGCGTTCGCACTAACCAAGAGGAAAAACTGTTTTTT CSVRTNQEEKLFF
TRBD1 TRBJ1-1 . 14 TRBV7-8 TGTGCCAGCAGCTCACAGGGGATTGGCACTGAAGCTTTCTTT CASSSQGIGTEAFF